A single sample is the source of the 2 T cell receptor beta chains below, sequenced in a study of T cell changes during pregnancy in multiple sclerosis. Produced via immunoSEQ multiplex PCR; TCRdb's table is partial and in-frame only. The sample has 25,000 to 30,000 clones, 85% seen once. Material: CD8+ T cells from peripheral blood mononuclear cells, obtained after pregnancy. These receptors all come from a female donor with multiple sclerosis, enrolled in a pregnancy study.

The chain combines TRBV5-1 with TRBJ2-3, with 13 bases matching TRBD2. This CDR3 region has 14 residues. J lost 8 bases, V lost 5 bases, and 5 bases had no gene match. Germline values: CDR1 SGHRS, CDR2 YFSETQ. The CDR3 sequence: CASRLAGGRITQYF. The CDR3, as DNA: TGCGCCAGCAGACTAGCGGGGGGGCGGATTACGCAGTATTTT.

The chain employs TRBV14 and TRBJ2-1; D unclear. Germline-derived CDR1 and CDR2 are SGHDN and FVKESK. The CDR3 consists of 14 residues. V lost 0 bases and J lost 8, with 11 bases in between. CDR3 protein: CASSQDNTFDEQFF. The CDR3 DNA is TGTGCCAGCAGCCAAGATAACACGTTCGATGAGCAGTTCTTC.